One and the same sample provided the 27 T cell receptor beta chains below, sequenced in a study of cytomegalovirus exposure and HLA in healthy donors. Generated by immunoSEQ multiplex PCR, the TCRdb table keeps only in-frame clones and is missing some. The sample records approximately 120,000 clones, around 94% being singletons. Sequencing was carried out using PBMCs. The receptors were sampled from a woman between 18 and 29 years old in good health and CMV-seronegative.

The chain links TRBV11-2 to TRBJ2-7; TRBD1 might be the D (5 bases). This CDR3 spans 13 amino acids. V was trimmed by 1 base and J by 2 bases, leaving 6 bases between them. CDR1 is SGHAT, CDR2 FQNNGV, per germline. CDR3 DNA sequence: TGTGCCAGCAGCTTAGGGGGCCCCTACGAGCAGTACTTC. This sequence encodes CASSLGGPYEQYF.

V and J are TRBV15 and TRBJ1-2, with a possible D match to TRBD1 (5 bases). Between the trimmed V and J ends, which lost 0 bases and 11 bases, there was a span of 13 bases. This CDR3 is 13 amino acids long. The V gene's germline CDR1 is LNHNV and CDR2 YYDKDF (reference sequence). The CDR3 reads CATSRDLTGPYTF. In nucleotides, the CDR3 is TGTGCCACCAGCAGAGATCTTACAGGTCCGTACACCTTC.

The V call is TRBV7-9, the J call TRBJ2-5; 9 nucleotides agree with TRBD2. The CDR3 is made up of 15 amino acids. With V trimmed by 5 bases and J by 5 bases, 9 bases remained unmatched. Germline V gene data show CDR1 as SEHNR and CDR2 as FQNEAQ (reference sequence). This CDR3 is CASSPPGTSWETQYF. CDR3 coding DNA: TGTGCCAGCAGCCCCCCCGGGACTAGCTGGGAGACCCAGTACTTC.

The rearrangement links TRBV28 to TRBJ1-5; possibly TRBD1 for D (5 bases). The germline gives CDR1 MDHEN, CDR2 SYDVKM. The CDR3 has 13 residues. V was pared by 4 bases and J by 5 bases, with 9 bases between. The CDR3 DNA reads as TGTGCCAGCAGTTGGGGGGGGGATCAGCCCCAGCATTTT. This gives the protein CASSWGGDQPQHF.

The rearrangement links TRBV27 to TRBJ2-3; 10 nucleotides line up with TRBD1. CDR1 MNHEY and CDR2 SMNVEV come from the germline V gene (reference sequence). J was trimmed by 4 bases and V by 5 bases; bases with no gene match: 9. The CDR3 runs to 16 residues. In DNA, the CDR3 is TGTGCCAGCAGTCCTAACGGGGACAGGGGATCAGATACGCAGTATTTT. Translating gives CASSPNGDRGSDTQYF.

V and J are TRBV19 and TRBJ2-6; 8 bases align to TRBD1. V lost 5 bases and J lost 0; bases outside the gene matches: 21. CDR3 length equals 22 residues. Germline assignment: CDR1 LNHDA and CDR2 SQIVND (reference sequence). For the CDR3, the DNA is TGTGCCAGTAGTCCCCGACAGGGGCTTTCTTCGTGGACGTACTCTGGGGCCAACGTCCTGACTTTC. This translates into CASSPRQGLSSWTYSGANVLTF.

The chain is built from TRBV5-6 and TRBJ2-4; TRBD1 might be the D (6 bases). Per germline, CDR1 SGHDT and CDR2 YYEEEE. The V end lost 4 bases, the J end lost 3 bases, and 14 bases lay between the germline ends. This CDR3 region has 15 residues. CDR3: CASSLETGVKNIQYF. DNA for the CDR3: TGTGCCAGCAGCCTGGAGACAGGAGTCAAAAACATTCAGTACTTC.

This clone occurred a few times. The V and J genes are TRBV6-1 and TRBJ2-5; tentatively, D is TRBD1 (6 bases). Trimming pared 3 bases from V and 5 bases from J, leaving 13 bases between. Germline CDR1 and CDR2: MNHNS and SASEGT. The CDR3 has 14 residues. CDR3 in amino acids: CASSDAGVVETQYF. Written as DNA, the CDR3 is TGTGCCAGCAGTGACGCAGGGGTCGTGGAGACCCAGTACTTC.

The V gene is TRBV19, the J gene TRBJ2-3, with TRBD2 matching 8 bases. The CDR3 consists of 14 residues. With 5 bases clipped from V and 6 bases from J, the junction kept 7 bases outside the gene matches. The germline gives CDR1 LNHDA, CDR2 SQIVND (reference sequence). The CDR3 coding sequence is TGTGCCAGTAGTGGTTCGGGAGGGCCGGATACGCAGTATTTT. This gives the protein CASSGSGGPDTQYF.

The rearrangement links TRBV7-9 to TRBJ1-1, with D perhaps matching TRBD1 (5 bases). Germline CDR1 is SEHNR and CDR2 is FQNEAQ (reference sequence). The CDR3 is 12 residues long. The germline V and J ends were trimmed by 5 bases and 4 bases, with 8 bases remaining between them. CDR3: CASSVGGTEAFF. CDR3 nucleotide sequence: TGTGCCAGCAGCGTGGGGGGCACTGAAGCTTTCTTT.

This rearrangement joins TRBV28 to TRBJ2-7, with 10 bases fitting TRBD2. V gave up 3 bases and J gave up 0 bases; unmatched junction bases: 5. Per germline, CDR1 MDHEN and CDR2 SYDVKM. The CDR3 is 16 residues long. The CDR3 DNA is TGTGCCAGCAGTTTTCCATTAGCGGGGGGCTCCTACGAGCAGTACTTC. Protein sequence: CASSFPLAGGSYEQYF.

This chain links TRBV5-4 with TRBJ2-1; 9 nucleotides line up with TRBD1. This CDR3 has 15 residues. CDR1 is SGHNT and CDR2 is YYREEE in the germline V gene (reference sequence). V lost 0 bases and J lost 3; bases outside the gene matches: 1. The CDR3 DNA sequence: TGTGCCAGCAGCTTGGGACAGGGGGTCTACAATGAGCAGTTCTTC. Translating gives CASSLGQGVYNEQFF. Variable domain in full (rest from reference TRBV5-4 and TRBJ2-1): ETGVTQSPTHLIKTRGQQVTLRCSSQSGHNTVSWYQQALGQGPQFIFQYYREEENGRGNFPPRFSGLQFPNYSSELNVNALELDDSALYLCASSLGQGVYNEQFFGPGTRLTVL.

CDR3 residues: CASSENGLADSTDTQYF. CDR3 nucleotide sequence: TGTGCCAGCAGTGAAAATGGGCTAGCTGATAGCACAGATACGCAGTATTTT. The chain has TRBV6-4 and TRBJ2-3; TRBD2 is a possible D gene (5 bases). The V and J ends lost 3 bases and 0 bases respectively, with 16 bases between them. CDR3 length: 17 residues. CDR1 MRHNA and CDR2 SNTAGT come from the germline V gene.

The CDR3 bases are TGTGCCAGCAGCGAAAAGGGACAGATTAATTCACCCCTCCACTTT. It yields the protein CASSEKGQINSPLHF. V and J are TRBV6-5 and TRBJ1-6; TRBD1 matches at 7 bases. The CDR3 consists of 15 residues. Germline V gene sequence: CDR1 MNHEY, CDR2 SVGAGI. Unmatched junction bases numbered 8, after V lost 6 bases and J lost 6 bases.

The gene calls are TRBV29-1 and TRBJ2-3; 8 nucleotides line up with TRBD1. Germline V gene sequence: CDR1 SQVTM, CDR2 ANQGSEA. With V trimmed by 4 bases and J by 2 bases, 2 bases remained unmatched. The CDR3 length is 13 residues. The CDR3 DNA sequence: TGCAGCGTTGGGGGACAGGTCACAGATACGCAGTATTTT. As protein: CSVGGQVTDTQYF.

This sequence joins TRBV2 and TRBJ2-3; perhaps TRBD1 as D (6 bases). The germline V and J ends were trimmed by 2 bases and 0 bases, with 9 bases remaining between them. Germline values: CDR1 SNHLY, CDR2 FYNNEI. This CDR3 has 15 residues. CDR3 DNA: TGTGCCAGCAGTGAACACAGGGTTAGCACAGATACGCAGTATTTT. It translates to CASSEHRVSTDTQYF.

V usage is TRBV27 and J usage is TRBJ2-3; 10 bases fit TRBD2. The CDR3 sequence is 16 residues long. Unmatched junction bases numbered 3, after V lost 2 bases and J lost 1 base. Germline V CDR1 and CDR2: MNHEY, SMNVEV (reference sequence). CDR3 DNA: TGTGCCAGCAGTTTAAGGCTAGCGGGGGGCACAGATACGCAGTATTTT. This gives the protein CASSLRLAGGTDTQYF.

The gene calls are TRBV5-5 and TRBJ2-3; 8 positions agree with TRBD1. The CDR3 spans 15 residues. Trimming at V came to 6 bases and at J to 4 bases, leaving 10 bases not matched to a gene. CDR1 and CDR2 from the germline V gene are SGHKS and YYEKEE (reference sequence). The CDR3 protein is CASTGIPGGPDTQYF. The DNA of the CDR3 is TGTGCCAGCACCGGAATTCCAGGGGGCCCAGATACGCAGTATTTT.

The chain combines TRBV27 with TRBJ2-1, with 10 positions matching TRBD1. This CDR3 is built from 16 residues. The germline V gene has CDR1 MNHEY and CDR2 SMNVEV (reference sequence). Germline trimming cut 7 bases from V and 6 bases from J; bases unmatched to any gene: 12. DNA for the CDR3: TGTGCCAGCAAGACAGGACAGGGGGGGTCCCTCAATGAGCAGTTCTTC. This translates into CASKTGQGGSLNEQFF.

This chain links TRBV2 with TRBJ1-4, with D perhaps matching TRBD1 (5 bases). The V gene's germline CDR1 is SNHLY and CDR2 FYNNEI. The CDR3 covers 15 residues. V lost 4 bases, J lost 5 bases, and 14 bases lay in between. CDR3 region: CASSAVWGRNEKLFF. CDR3 nucleotide sequence: TGTGCCAGCAGTGCCGTGTGGGGGAGGAATGAAAAACTGTTTTTT.

This rearrangement joins TRBV6-5 to TRBJ1-4, with TRBD1 matching 8 bases. The CDR3 is 15 amino acids. Trimming at V came to 2 bases and at J to 7 bases, leaving 6 bases not matched to a gene. In germline, CDR1 is MNHEY, CDR2 SVGAGI. CDR3 bases: TGTGCCAGCAGTTACGGCGCAGGGGGCAGTGAAAAACTGTTTTTT. Encoded protein: CASSYGAGGSEKLFF.

The chain employs TRBV7-3 and TRBJ2-3, with 7 bases matching TRBD1. Unmatched junction bases numbered 5, after V lost 6 bases and J lost 5 bases. The CDR3 covers 13 residues. Germline V gene lookup returns CDR1 SGHTA and CDR2 FQGTGA. CDR3 in DNA: TGTGCCAGCAGTTCATCAGGGGGAGATACGCAGTATTTT. It specifies CASSSSGGDTQYF.

The V gene is TRBV13, the J gene TRBJ2-2, with 10 bases lining up with TRBD1. This CDR3 region has 16 residues. The J segment lost 2 bases and the V segment lost 5 bases, leaving 5 bases of the junction unmatched. Germline values: CDR1 PRHDT, CDR2 FYEKMQ (reference sequence). CDR3 region: CASSPDRGRNTGELFF. In DNA, the CDR3 is TGTGCCAGCAGCCCCGACAGGGGGCGTAACACCGGGGAGCTGTTTTTT.

The rearrangement joins TRBV5-1 to TRBJ2-3; maybe TRBD1 (5 bases). Trimming cost V 0 bases and J 4 bases, with 6 bases left between them. CDR3 length: 13 residues. Germline V gene sequence: CDR1 SGHRS, CDR2 YFSETQ. CDR3 protein: CASSLEGADTQYF. DNA of the CDR3: TGCGCCAGCAGCTTGGAAGGGGCAGATACGCAGTATTTT.

V usage is TRBV29-1 and J usage is TRBJ2-3, with D possibly being TRBD2 (5 bases). CDR3 size: 13 residues. CDR1 is SQVTM, CDR2 ANQGSEA, per germline. The V end lost 6 bases, the J end lost 9 bases, and 19 bases lay between the germline ends. For the CDR3, the DNA is TGCAGCGTCCACCTCCCGGGGTTCGAAACGCAGTATTTT. It translates to CSVHLPGFETQYF.

This chain joins TRBV5-1 and TRBJ2-5; D is perhaps TRBD2 (6 bases). With 4 bases removed from V and 3 bases from J, the gap between germline ends came to 16 bases. CDR1 is SGHRS, CDR2 YFSETQ, per germline. The CDR3 runs to 15 residues. The CDR3 protein is CASSADYPAEETQYF. The CDR3 DNA follows: TGCGCCAGCAGCGCGGACTACCCGGCAGAAGAGACCCAGTACTTC.

This chain joins TRBV29-1 and TRBJ2-2, with TRBD2 matching 8 bases. This CDR3 comprises 16 residues. With V trimmed by 5 bases and J by 2 bases, 10 bases remained unmatched. CDR1 SQVTM and CDR2 ANQGSEA come from the germline V gene. The CDR3 region is CSVSGGAGGNTGELFF. CDR3 nucleotides: TGCAGCGTTTCTGGAGGGGCGGGAGGTAACACCGGGGAGCTGTTTTTT.